A few counts support the clone carrying this TCR beta chain. It was with unique molecular identifiers that the TCRbeta library was prepared. TCRdb independently ran MiXCR on the PCR reads; one entry per CDR3 protein. The data contain hundreds of thousands of distinct CDR3 sequences, under 12% of them singletons. The CDR3 spans 14 residues. The germline V gene encodes CDR1 ENHRY and CDR2 SYGVKD. Trimming stripped 2 bases from V and 5 bases from J, with 12 bases between. This specimen comes from a study of T-cell reconstitution after alpha-beta-depleted transplantation in children. This specimen consisted of PBMCs from the stem cell graft donor, obtained from the stem cell graft. The chain uses TRBV10-3 and TRBJ2-5; weak D call: TRBD1 (6 bases). The TCR comes from a human donor who donated a stem cell graft to a child with acute myeloid leukemia. The CDR3 region is CAISEGRGVETQYF. The CDR3 coding sequence is TGTGCCATCAGTGAGGGCAGGGGAGTGGAGACCCAGTACTTC.